A single sample is the source of the 8 T cell receptor beta chains below, sequenced in a study of T cell responses to AZD1222 COVID-19 vaccine. Generated by immunoSEQ multiplex PCR, the TCRdb table keeps only in-frame clones and is missing some. The sample has about 130,000 clones, around 91% seen once. Here the sequenced sample was peripheral blood, taken on day 0 of MenACWY control vaccination. The receptors here all came from an adult in good health.

The chain employs TRBV28 and TRBJ1-5; weak D call: TRBD1 (5 bases). This CDR3 has 15 amino acids. The V gene lost 7 bases and the J gene lost 2 bases, with 15 bases spanning the gap. CDR1 and CDR2 from the germline V gene are MDHEN and SYDVKM. In DNA, the CDR3 is TGTGCCAGCACGTCCCCCGGGGGTGGCAATCAGCCCCAGCATTTT. Translated: CASTSPGGGNQPQHF.

The chain couples TRBV9 to TRBJ2-1; D could derive from TRBD1 or TRBD2 (5 bases each). Trimming took 2 bases from V and 7 from J, leaving 16 bases between them. Germline loops: CDR1 SGDLS, CDR2 YYNGEE. The CDR3 is 15 residues long. The CDR3 nucleotides read TGTGCCAGCAGCGTTAATCCGGGGCGCGGTAATGAGCAGTTCTTC. Its protein product is CASSVNPGRGNEQFF.

The chain combines TRBV12-3 or TRBV12-4 with TRBJ2-7, with D tentatively TRBD2 (6 bases). V lost 4 bases and J 2 bases, leaving 9 bases between the germline ends. The CDR3 covers 13 residues. Written as DNA, the CDR3 is TGTGCCAGCAGTTCCCCTAGCGCCTACGAGCAGTACTTC. It specifies CASSSPSAYEQYF.

This clone was seen just once. The chain combines TRBV25-1 with TRBJ2-1; 7 nucleotides line up with TRBD2. Germline CDR1 reads MGHDK; CDR2 reads SYGVNS. With 8 bases clipped from V and 1 base from J, the junction kept 8 bases outside the gene matches. CDR3 size: 15 residues. DNA of the CDR3: TGTGCCAGCGGAAGGTGGGAGGGGTCCTACAATGAGCAGTTCTTC. Translation: CASGRWEGSYNEQFF. Combining the CDR3 with reference TRBV25-1 and TRBJ2-1 gives the whole variable domain EADIYQTPRYLVIGTGKKITLECSQTMGHDKMYWYQQDPGMELHLIHYSYGVNSTEKGDLSSESTVSRIRTEHFPLTLESARPSHTSQYLCASGRWEGSYNEQFFGPGTRLTVL.

The V and J genes are TRBV5-1 and TRBJ2-7; D uncertain. The germline V gene encodes CDR1 SGHRS and CDR2 YFSETQ. The CDR3 sequence is 12 residues long. V was clipped by 0 bases and J by 6 bases, with 7 bases between them. Written as DNA, the CDR3 is TGCGCCAGCAGCTTGGAGGGCGGCGAGCAGTACTTC. Translated: CASSLEGGEQYF.

This clone was observed a single time. The chain links TRBV7-2 to TRBJ1-6; D gene unclear. The length of the CDR3 is 14 residues. CDR1 and CDR2 from the germline V gene are SGHTA and FQGNSA. The V end lost 5 bases, the J end lost 2 bases, and 7 bases lay between the germline ends. CDR3 bases: TGTGCCAGCAGCGTCGGGCCCTATAATTCACCCCTCCACTTT. Translated, it gives CASSVGPYNSPLHF.

The CDR3 here is CATSDLRGTEAFF. The CDR3 DNA follows: TGTGCCACCAGTGATTTGCGAGGGACTGAAGCTTTCTTT. V and J are TRBV24-1 and TRBJ1-1; D unresolved. The CDR3 contains 13 residues. Germline values: CDR1 KGHDR, CDR2 SFDVKD. V was clipped by 0 bases and J by 5 bases, with 6 bases between them.

This sequence joins TRBV7-2 and TRBJ2-2; 9 positions match TRBD2. This CDR3 is built from 17 residues. Germline V lookup: CDR1 SGHTA, CDR2 FQGNSA. The ends lost 3 bases at V and 7 bases at J; junction bases unmatched: 12. DNA of the CDR3: TGTGCCAGCAGCTTCATGAAGGCTAGCGGGACCGTCGGGGAGCTGTTTTTT. Its translation: CASSFMKASGTVGELFF.